A selection of T cell receptor beta chains follows, all from one sample in a study of cytomegalovirus exposure and HLA in healthy donors. Data came from immunoSEQ multiplex PCR; TCRdb stores just in-frame clones and leaves some out. The sample carries roughly 98,000 clones, approximately 76% recorded once. Sequencing was carried out using PBMCs. Every receptor here comes from a man in his forties in good health and CMV-seronegative. Both conserved end residues are part of each CDR3. The D gene is left open where the match is weak. Expanded clones are given a class, and other clones once, few, many or no size at all.

CDR3nt: TGTGCCAGCAGTGTGACAGACTTCTCCTATAATTCACCCCTCCACTTT
CDR3aa: CASSVTDFSYNSPLHF
j_gene: TRBJ1-6
v_gene: TRBV27
abundance: -
d_gene: -

CDR3nt: TGTGCCTGGAGTAAAGGGGACAGCCGGGGGCAGCCCCAGCATTTT
CDR3aa: CAWSKGDSRGQPQHF
j_gene: TRBJ1-5
v_gene: TRBV30
abundance: -
d_gene: TRBD1

CDR3nt: TGCGCCAGCAGCCGTACCGACTCCGCATATGAAAAACTGTTTTTT
CDR3aa: CASSRTDSAYEKLFF
j_gene: TRBJ1-4
v_gene: TRBV4-3
abundance: -
d_gene: -

CDR3nt: TGCAGTGCTAGAGTTCTAAACACCATATATTTT
CDR3aa: CSARVLNTIYF
j_gene: TRBJ1-3
v_gene: TRBV20-1
abundance: once
d_gene: -

CDR3nt: TGTGCCAGCCTCGGACTAGCGGGAGATACGCAGTATTTT
CDR3aa: CASLGLAGDTQYF
j_gene: TRBJ2-3
v_gene: TRBV28
abundance: -
d_gene: TRBD2

CDR3nt: TGTGCCAGCAGCAGGGGGGGGCTCGGCGAGCAGTACTTC
CDR3aa: CASSRGGLGEQYF
j_gene: TRBJ2-7
v_gene: TRBV9
abundance: -
d_gene: -

CDR3nt: TGTGCCAGCAGCTTAGGTCAGCGGCAAAATCAGCCCCAGCATTTT
CDR3aa: CASSLGQRQNQPQHF
j_gene: TRBJ1-5
v_gene: TRBV5-6
abundance: -
d_gene: -

CDR3nt: TGCGCCAGCAGCCAAGCGCGGGACGGGGGATTCTACGAGCAGTACTTC
CDR3aa: CASSQARDGGFYEQYF
j_gene: TRBJ2-7
v_gene: TRBV4-3
abundance: -
d_gene: -

CDR3nt: TGTGCCAGCAGTTTATATCGCACAAACACCGGGGAGCTGTTTTTT
CDR3aa: CASSLYRTNTGELFF
j_gene: TRBJ2-2
v_gene: TRBV28
abundance: -
d_gene: -

CDR3nt: TGTGCCAGCAGCGTAGACTCGAACTATGGCTGCACCTTC
CDR3aa: CASSVDSNYGCTF
j_gene: TRBJ1-2
v_gene: TRBV9
abundance: -
d_gene: -

CDR3nt: TGTGCCAGCAGTGAAAGGCTAGCGGGAGTTTCAGATACGCAGTATTTT
CDR3aa: CASSERLAGVSDTQYF
j_gene: TRBJ2-3
v_gene: TRBV6-1
abundance: -
d_gene: TRBD2

CDR3nt: TGTGCCAGCAGTTGGAGCGGGGGAGAGACCTACGAGCAGTACTTC
CDR3aa: CASSWSGGETYEQYF
j_gene: TRBJ2-7
v_gene: TRBV27
abundance: few
d_gene: TRBD2

CDR3nt: TGTGCCAGCAGTGAAGGGACTTCCACAGATACGCAGTATTTT
CDR3aa: CASSEGTSTDTQYF
j_gene: TRBJ2-3
v_gene: TRBV6-1
abundance: few
d_gene: -

CDR3nt: TGTGCCAGCAGCGCGGACCCTCAGGGTAACCAGCCCCAGCATTTT
CDR3aa: CASSADPQGNQPQHF
j_gene: TRBJ1-5
v_gene: TRBV9
abundance: -
d_gene: -

CDR3nt: TGTGCCAGCAGCTCCCCCCCTCGGGCTAGCGGGAGTCTCGATGAGCAGTTCTTC
CDR3aa: CASSSPPRASGSLDEQFF
j_gene: TRBJ2-1
v_gene: TRBV7-2
abundance: -
d_gene: TRBD2

CDR3nt: TGTGCCACCACCGGACTAGCGGGGACCCCTGGGGCCAACGTCCTGACTTTC
CDR3aa: CATTGLAGTPGANVLTF
j_gene: TRBJ2-6
v_gene: TRBV19
abundance: few
d_gene: TRBD2

CDR3nt: TGTGCCAGCTCACAGGGACAGGGCGGCAATGAGCAGTTCTTC
CDR3aa: CASSQGQGGNEQFF
j_gene: TRBJ2-1
v_gene: TRBV18
abundance: -
d_gene: TRBD1

CDR3nt: TGTGCCACGACGGGGGGTATCAATCAGCCCCAGCATTTT
CDR3aa: CATTGGINQPQHF
j_gene: TRBJ1-5
v_gene: TRBV19
abundance: -
d_gene: -

CDR3nt: TGCGCCAGCAGCCACCACGTAACTAGCGGGAGGCCCCTGGGGGAGACCCAGTACTTC
CDR3aa: CASSHHVTSGRPLGETQYF
j_gene: TRBJ2-5
v_gene: TRBV4-1
abundance: -
d_gene: TRBD2

CDR3nt: TGTGCCAGCAGTCCGGGGGGTAGATTAAACTACGAGCAGTACTTC
CDR3aa: CASSPGGRLNYEQYF
j_gene: TRBJ2-7
v_gene: TRBV6-5
abundance: -
d_gene: TRBD2

CDR3nt: TGTGCCAGCAGCCCGACAGGGGGAGCCTACGAGCAGTACTTC
CDR3aa: CASSPTGGAYEQYF
j_gene: TRBJ2-7
v_gene: TRBV25-1
abundance: -
d_gene: TRBD1

CDR3nt: TGCGCCAGCAGTGCCCAGCGCAGGGAATCCTACAATGAGCAGTTCTTC
CDR3aa: CASSAQRRESYNEQFF
j_gene: TRBJ2-1
v_gene: TRBV10-1
abundance: -
d_gene: -

CDR3nt: TGCGCCAGCAGCTTGCCCCCCAGGAACACTGAAGCTTTCTTT
CDR3aa: CASSLPPRNTEAFF
j_gene: TRBJ1-1
v_gene: TRBV5-1
abundance: -
d_gene: -

CDR3nt: TGTGCCAGCAGCTTAGCAAGGCAGGGCGACGAGCAGTACTTC
CDR3aa: CASSLARQGDEQYF
j_gene: TRBJ2-7
v_gene: TRBV7-9
abundance: -
d_gene: -

CDR3nt: TGTGCCAGCAGCTTATCGGCAGGGTCTTCACCCCTCCACTTT
CDR3aa: CASSLSAGSSPLHF
j_gene: TRBJ1-6
v_gene: TRBV7-2
abundance: -
d_gene: -

CDR3nt: TGTGCCAGTAGTGGGTGGCTTGAGGACACCGGGACAGGGTATGGCTACACCTTC
CDR3aa: CASSGWLEDTGTGYGYTF
j_gene: TRBJ1-2
v_gene: TRBV19
abundance: once
d_gene: TRBD1

CDR3nt: TGTGCCAGCAGCAAACGATGGACAGGGTTGTGTGGCTACACCTTC
CDR3aa: CASSKRWTGLCGYTF
j_gene: TRBJ1-2
v_gene: TRBV21-1
abundance: once
d_gene: -

CDR3nt: TGTGCCAGCTCACTCCAGGAGAACACTGAAGCTTTCTTT
CDR3aa: CASSLQENTEAFF
j_gene: TRBJ1-1
v_gene: TRBV18
abundance: -
d_gene: -

CDR3nt: TGTGCCAGCAGGCTGAGCCCAGGGGGCAACAATCAGCCCCAGCATTTT
CDR3aa: CASRLSPGGNNQPQHF
j_gene: TRBJ1-5
v_gene: TRBV27
abundance: -
d_gene: TRBD1

CDR3nt: TGCGCCAGCAGCCAAGTGGCAGGGGGTTACGAGCAGTACTTC
CDR3aa: CASSQVAGGYEQYF
j_gene: TRBJ2-7
v_gene: TRBV4-3
abundance: -
d_gene: TRBD1

CDR3nt: TGTGCCAGCAGTATGGACAGTTACTATGGCTACACCTTC
CDR3aa: CASSMDSYYGYTF
j_gene: TRBJ1-2
v_gene: TRBV2
abundance: -
d_gene: -

CDR3nt: TGTGCCAGCAGCTTAGTGTCACGTGGCCAGCAGTACTTC
CDR3aa: CASSLVSRGQQYF
j_gene: TRBJ2-7
v_gene: TRBV7-9
abundance: -
d_gene: -

CDR3nt: TGTGCCAGCACTGACGAGGGCCTCTATGGCTACACCTTC
CDR3aa: CASTDEGLYGYTF
j_gene: TRBJ1-2
v_gene: TRBV5-4
abundance: -
d_gene: -

CDR3nt: TGCAGCGGTACAGGGACCCCCCAGCATTTT
CDR3aa: CSGTGTPQHF
j_gene: TRBJ1-5
v_gene: TRBV20-1
abundance: -
d_gene: -

CDR3nt: TGCGCCAGCAGCCAGGACATCGGCAAAAACATTCAGTACTTC
CDR3aa: CASSQDIGKNIQYF
j_gene: TRBJ2-4
v_gene: TRBV4-3
abundance: -
d_gene: -

CDR3nt: TGTGCCAGCAGGCGGACAGGGAAAGAGACCCAGTACTTC
CDR3aa: CASRRTGKETQYF
j_gene: TRBJ2-5
v_gene: TRBV7-2
abundance: -
d_gene: TRBD1

CDR3nt: TGTGCCAGCAGCCTCGGGAGGGGTCAAGAGACCCAGTACTTC
CDR3aa: CASSLGRGQETQYF
j_gene: TRBJ2-5
v_gene: TRBV21-1
abundance: once
d_gene: -

CDR3nt: TGTGCCAGCAGCAAAGAGCAGGGTGAGAGAAACACCATATATTTT
CDR3aa: CASSKEQGERNTIYF
j_gene: TRBJ1-3
v_gene: TRBV21-1
abundance: -
d_gene: -

CDR3nt: TGTGCCAGCAGCGTAAGGACAGGGTTGGAGACCGGGGAGCTGTTTTTT
CDR3aa: CASSVRTGLETGELFF
j_gene: TRBJ2-2
v_gene: TRBV9
abundance: -
d_gene: TRBD1

CDR3nt: TGTGCCAGCAGCTTAGCGCTATTGGCTAGCGGGCGAGAAACCGGGGAGCTGTTTTTT
CDR3aa: CASSLALLASGRETGELFF
j_gene: TRBJ2-2
v_gene: TRBV7-9
abundance: few
d_gene: TRBD2